This is a list of T cell receptor beta chains from one sample in a study of blood T cell repertoires in COVID-19. TCRdb's copy holds only in-frame clones and misses some; the assay was immunoSEQ multiplex PCR. The table includes 200,000 to 300,000 clones, about 87% detected once. Input material: PBMCs or T cells enriched from blood (not recorded which). These receptors were obtained from a woman aged 35 to 49 with acute COVID-19. The CDR3 runs from the conserved cysteine through the conserved F or W. Each record gives: J gene, V gene, D gene, clone size, CDR3 DNA, CDR3 protein. D genes are given only for firm matches. Clone size is given for some rows only: seen once, a few or many times, or a class if the clone is expanded.

>TRBJ2-1|TRBV12-5|.|once
.
CASGLVASGTLDPFF
>TRBJ1-1|TRBV19|.|.
TGTGCCAGTAGTATCCTAAGGGGGACTGAAGCTTTCTTT
CASSILRGTEAFF
>TRBJ2-1|TRBV4-2|.|.
TGTGCCAGCAGCCAAGATGACAGCACGGAGCAGTTCTTC
CASSQDDSTEQFF
>TRBJ1-2|TRBV5-1|.|.
TGCGCCAGCAGCCCGGACATCCGGACGCCTGGCTACACCTTC
CASSPDIRTPGYTF
>TRBJ1-1|TRBV9|.|.
TGTGCCAGCAGCCCCCGGGAGCACCCGAACACTGAAGCTTTCTTT
CASSPREHPNTEAFF
>TRBJ1-1|TRBV15|.|.
TGTGCCACCAGCAGAGATCAGGAGGGGAACACTGAAGCTTTCTTT
CATSRDQEGNTEAFF
>TRBJ2-3|TRBV30|TRBD2|once
TGTGCCTGGAGCGGACTAGCGGGAGGCACAGATACGCAGTATTTT
CAWSGLAGGTDTQYF
>TRBJ1-5|TRBV4-2|.|.
TGTGCCAGCAGCCAAGCAGGGCAGCCCCAGCATTTT
CASSQAGQPQHF
>TRBJ1-2|TRBV19|.|.
TGTGCCAGTCAACAGGGTCGCTATGGCTACACCTTC
CASQQGRYGYTF
>TRBJ1-2|TRBV20-1|.|.
TGCAGTGCTAGTCAAGGGGGTAATTACTATGGCTACACCTTC
CSASQGGNYYGYTF
>TRBJ2-1|TRBV2|.|.
TGTGCCAGCAGTGAAGATGGGCAGGGTGTTGGGGATGAGCAGTTCTTC
CASSEDGQGVGDEQFF
>TRBJ1-3|TRBV6-5|.|few
TGTGCCAGCGGCCTTGACGGGGGGACTGGAAACACCATATATTTT
CASGLDGGTGNTIYF
>TRBJ2-7|TRBV20-1|.|.
TGCAGTGCTAGTAGCGGCAGGACCTACGAGCAGTACTTC
CSASSGRTYEQYF
>TRBJ1-2|TRBV30|.|.
TGTGCCTGGAGTCCCTTTGGGGGCGGGGGCTACACCTTC
CAWSPFGGGGYTF
>TRBJ2-7|TRBV10-1|.|.
TGCGCCAGCAGTGAGGCTAGTCGCAGCGAGCAGTACTTC
CASSEASRSEQYF
>TRBJ2-5|TRBV9|.|once
TGTGCCAGCAGCGGTCCCGGGAGCCAAGAGACCCAGTACTTC
CASSGPGSQETQYF
>TRBJ2-5|TRBV2|.|.
TGTGCGAGCAGGGCGGGGGCCTTACAAGAGACCCAGTACTTC
CASRAGALQETQYF
>TRBJ1-6|TRBV6-2/TRBV6-3|.|.
TGTGCCAGCAGTTACTCGGACAGTCCTAATTCACCCCTCCACTTT
CASSYSDSPNSPLHF
>TRBJ1-2|TRBV19|.|.
TGTGCCAGTGCCGACGGTAAAACAGGTACTATGCTCGGCTACACCTTC
CASADGKTGTMLGYTF
>TRBJ1-1|TRBV7-2|TRBD1|.
TGTGCCAGCAGCGCCCCCAGACAGGGAAGGAACACTGAAGCTTTCTTT
CASSAPRQGRNTEAFF
>TRBJ2-5|TRBV29-1|.|.
TGCAGCTCCGCGCTCAACCTAGGTTCGGAGACCCAGTACTTC
CSSALNLGSETQYF
>TRBJ1-6|TRBV7-2|.|.
TGTGCCAGCAGCTCCCAGGGTCAGAATTCACCCCTCCACTTT
CASSSQGQNSPLHF
>TRBJ1-2|TRBV12-3/TRBV12-4|.|.
TGTGCCAGCAGTCCAGGGGAAAGTTGGGGCTACACCTTC
CASSPGESWGYTF
>TRBJ2-5|TRBV9|TRBD2|once
TGTGCCAGCAGCGTAGGACCGGGGGGCCAAGAGACCCAGTACTTC
CASSVGPGGQETQYF
>TRBJ2-1|TRBV11-3|.|.
TGTGCCAGCAGCCGCCGGTGGACTTCGAACAATGAGCAGTTCTTC
CASSRRWTSNNEQFF
>TRBJ1-2|TRBV19|.|.
TGTGCCAGTAGTATGATCGACAGGACGCCTAACTATGGCTACACCTTC
CASSMIDRTPNYGYTF
>TRBJ2-1|TRBV7-2|.|.
TGTGCCAGCAGCTTCAAGGCGGCTACCGGAGGCAATGAGCAGTTCTTC
CASSFKAATGGNEQFF
>TRBJ2-7|TRBV2|.|.
TGTGCCAGCAGTGAGGAGAGGGGAGGTGAGCAGTACTTC
CASSEERGGEQYF
>TRBJ1-2|TRBV11-2|TRBD1|.
TGTGCCAGCAGCTTTGGACAGGGGCGAGGCTACACCTTC
CASSFGQGRGYTF
>TRBJ1-5|TRBV2|TRBD1|few
TGTGCCAGCAGGGAATACAGGGGGCTGCGGGATCAGCCCCAGCATTTT
CASREYRGLRDQPQHF
>TRBJ1-1|TRBV7-9|TRBD1|.
TGTGCCAGCAGCTTGACAGGGGATCGGGATGAAGCTTTCTTT
CASSLTGDRDEAFF
>TRBJ1-1|TRBV4-1|.|.
TGCGCCAGCAGCCAAGGCCCTTTCCAGGGCAGGGGAGCTTTCTTT
CASSQGPFQGRGAFF
>TRBJ2-5|TRBV9|TRBD1|once
TGTGCCAGCAGCCAACAGGGGGCCGGCGTGGAGACCCAGTACTTC
CASSQQGAGVETQYF
>TRBJ2-1|TRBV3-1/TRBV3-2|TRBD1|.
TGTGCCAGCAGCCTCCCCGGGACAGGATCCAATGAGCAGTTCTTC
CASSLPGTGSNEQFF
>TRBJ2-7|TRBV12-3/TRBV12-4|.|.
TGTGCCAGCAGTTTAGGGACACCCTACGAGCAGTACTTC
CASSLGTPYEQYF
>TRBJ1-4|TRBV5-1|.|.
TGCGCCAGCCAGGAGCGGGAAAAACTGTTTTTT
CASQEREKLFF
>TRBJ2-3|TRBV20-1|.|.
TGCAGTGCTAGTCCGGGACTTTCCACAGATACGCAGTATTTT
CSASPGLSTDTQYF
>TRBJ1-3|TRBV2|.|.
TGTGCCAGCAGTGAAGATATCTCTGGAAACACCATATATTTT
CASSEDISGNTIYF
>TRBJ1-1|TRBV4-1|.|once
TGCGCCAGCAGCCAAGAGGTGGGGGGGGCTTTCTTT
CASSQEVGGAFF
>TRBJ2-7|TRBV6-1|TRBD2|.
TGTGCCAGCAGTGAATCTAGCGGGGGGATGTACGAGCAGTACTTC
CASSESSGGMYEQYF
>TRBJ2-3|TRBV15|.|.
TGTGCCACCAGCAGAGGGTGGGTGAGGGAGGGCACAGATACGCAGTATTTT
CATSRGWVREGTDTQYF
>TRBJ2-7|TRBV21-1|.|.
TGTGCCAGCAGCCCCCCAGGGGGGACAGGGATACCCCACGAGCAGTACTTC
CASSPPGGTGIPHEQYF
>TRBJ1-4|TRBV7-9|.|.
.
CASSFGRGIATNEKLVF
>TRBJ1-1|TRBV7-2|.|.
TGTGCCAGCAGCTATACAGCGAACACTGAAGCTTTCTTT
CASSYTANTEAFF
>TRBJ1-5|TRBV7-2|.|.
TGTGCCAGCAGCTTAGCGGGGGCAGGTACTGAGTCCCAGCATTTT
CASSLAGAGTESQHF
>TRBJ1-1|TRBV19|.|.
TGTGCCAGTAGTGTAAACACTGAAGCTTTCTTT
CASSVNTEAFF
>TRBJ2-1|TRBV7-9|TRBD2|.
TGTGCCAGCAGCTCCCGACTAGCGGGAGACCGCAATGAGCAGTTCTTC
CASSSRLAGDRNEQFF
>TRBJ1-2|TRBV9|.|.
TGTGCCAGCAGCGTAGTTGTCAGGGAAGGCTACACCTTC
CASSVVVREGYTF
>TRBJ2-1|TRBV24-1|.|.
TGTGCCACCAGTGACGGCAGGGACTTCCACAATGAGCAGTTCTTC
CATSDGRDFHNEQFF